The 24 T cell receptor beta chains below were found in one sample sequenced in a study of cytomegalovirus exposure and HLA in healthy donors (TCRdb year 2017). The method was the immunoSEQ multiplex PCR assay. A mixture of 60 forward primers for TCR Vbeta segments and 13 reverse primers for TCR Jbeta segments was used in the multiplex PCR. What TCRdb holds here is the immuneACCESS table cut down to in-frame rearrangements. Part of the clones is not present; checked against another copy, under half of the missing clones reflect an unresolved V gene, and the others are unexplained. In this sample the table shows 150,000 to 200,000 clones, just under 80% of which occur a single time. 1% of the sample lies in the top ten. The sample consisted of PBMCs. These receptors all stem from a woman aged 45-65 years in good health and CMV-seropositive.

The chain employs TRBV10-2 and TRBJ2-3; no reliable D call. The CDR3 is 14 amino acids. The germline V gene encodes CDR1 WSHSY and CDR2 SAAADI. V was trimmed by 5 bases and J by 2 bases, leaving 11 bases between them. CDR3: CASSLSSSTDTQYF. The CDR3 DNA is TGCGCCAGCAGTCTTTCGTCTTCCACAGATACGCAGTATTTT.

This chain uses TRBV27 with TRBJ2-1, with 11 bases that match TRBD2. With V trimmed by 5 bases and J by 15 bases, 15 bases remained unmatched. Germline-derived CDR1 and CDR2 are MNHEY and SMNVEV (reference sequence). This CDR3 contains 15 residues. In nucleotides, the CDR3 is TGTGCCAGCAGTCTTCAGACTAGCGGGAATTCCCCGCTGTTCTTC. This gives the protein CASSLQTSGNSPLFF.

V is TRBV5-6 and J is TRBJ2-7; the D gene is possibly TRBD1 (6 bases). Per the germline V gene, CDR1 is SGHDT and CDR2 is YYEEEE. V was clipped by 4 bases and J by 3 bases, with 11 bases between them. The CDR3 is made up of 13 amino acids. The CDR3 sequence: CASSPQDSYEQYF. The DNA of the CDR3 is TGTGCCAGCAGCCCACAGGACAGCTACGAGCAGTACTTC.

The chain is built from TRBV28 and TRBJ2-3, with D unclear. Between the trimmed V and J ends, which lost 2 bases and 1 base, there was a span of 7 bases. This CDR3 is 14 amino acids long. Germline values: CDR1 MDHEN, CDR2 SYDVKM. Written as DNA, the CDR3 is TGTGCCAGCAGTTTACAAGCTGGCACAGATACGCAGTATTTT. Its translation is CASSLQAGTDTQYF.

The CDR3, as DNA: TGTGCCAGCAGTCGAGAAGGGGGGGGTCGGGAGACCCAGTACTTC. Translated: CASSREGGGRETQYF. The chain joins TRBV7-9 to TRBJ2-5, with a tentative D call TRBD2 (7 bases). Trimming removed 6 bases from V and 5 bases from J, with 19 bases in between. The CDR3 sequence is 15 residues long. The germline V gene encodes CDR1 SEHNR and CDR2 FQNEAQ (reference sequence). The whole variable domain, remainder taken from reference TRBV7-9 and TRBJ2-5, is DTGVSQNPRHKITKRGQNVTFRCDPISEHNRLYWYRQTLGQGPEFLTYFQNEAQLEKSRLLSDRFSAERPKGSFSTLEIQRTEQGDSAMYLCASSREGGGRETQYFGPGTRLLVL.

This clone was counted a few times. The rearrangement links TRBV29-1 to TRBJ2-1; D not certain. Germline loops: CDR1 SQVTM, CDR2 ANQGSEA. CDR3 size: 12 residues. The V and J ends lost 3 bases and 2 bases respectively, with 5 bases between them. The CDR3 region is CSVELTYNEQFF. The CDR3, as DNA: TGCAGCGTTGAGTTAACCTACAATGAGCAGTTCTTC.

A single count supports this clone. V is TRBV19 and J is TRBJ2-7; 7 bases are shared with TRBD1. Germline CDR1 reads LNHDA; CDR2 reads SQIVND (reference sequence). Germline trimming cut 5 bases from V and 4 bases from J; bases unmatched to any gene: 11. The CDR3 is 15 amino acids. This chain's CDR3 is CASSQTQGVQYEQYF. As DNA, the CDR3 is TGTGCCAGTAGTCAGACCCAGGGGGTGCAATACGAGCAGTACTTC. The full variable domain, its missing parts supplied by reference TRBV19 and TRBJ2-7, is DGGITQSPKYLFRKEGQNVTLSCEQNLNHDAMYWYRQDPGQGLRLIYYSQIVNDFQKGDIAEGYSVSREKKESFPLTVTSAQKNPTAFYLCASSQTQGVQYEQYFGPGTRLTVT.

The V call is TRBV28, the J call TRBJ2-2; 7 bases line up with TRBD1. With V trimmed by 5 bases and J by 7 bases, 7 bases remained unmatched. The CDR3 is made up of 14 amino acids. Germline V gene data show CDR1 as MDHEN and CDR2 as SYDVKM. CDR3 nucleotide sequence: TGTGCCAGCAGTGAGGGGGCGCAGGTCGGGGAGCTGTTTTTT. Protein: CASSEGAQVGELFF.

The V and J genes are TRBV6-6 and TRBJ2-5; possible D gene TRBD2, 7 bases. The CDR3 sequence is 14 residues long. V lost 5 bases to trimming and J lost 4 bases, with 14 bases between them. Germline V gene sequence: CDR1 MNHNY, CDR2 SVGAGI (reference sequence). The CDR3 spells CASSPRGGGETQYF. DNA of the CDR3: TGTGCCAGCAGTCCGCGAGGGGGGGGAGAGACCCAGTACTTC.

This clone was observed a few times. The genes are TRBV4-3 and TRBJ2-6; TRBD1 matches at 8 bases. CDR1 LGHNA and CDR2 YSLEER come from the germline V gene. CDR3 size: 17 residues. V was pared by 4 bases and J by 0 bases, with 5 bases of the junction left unmatched. The CDR3 loop reads CASSLGQGRSGANVLTF. The CDR3 coding sequence is TGCGCCAGCAGCCTAGGACAGGGCCGCTCTGGGGCCAACGTCCTGACTTTC.

This rearrangement joins TRBV5-8 to TRBJ1-5; D may be TRBD1 (5 bases). Germline values: CDR1 SGHTS, CDR2 YDEGEE. Trimming removed 0 bases at V and 9 bases at J, with 16 bases between. The CDR3 extends over 15 amino acids. The DNA for the CDR3 is TGTGCCAGCAGCTTGGTAGGGCAGGGCCAGGGGCCCCAGCATTTT. Its translation is CASSLVGQGQGPQHF. Supplemented by reference TRBV5-8 and TRBJ1-5, the full variable domain reads EAGVTQSPTHLIKTRGQQATLRCSPISGHTSVYWYQQALGLGLQFLLWYDEGEERNRGNFPPRFSGRQFPNYSSELNVNALELEDSALYLCASSLVGQGQGPQHFGDGTRLSIL.

A few counts support this clone. The gene calls are TRBV29-1 and TRBJ1-1, with 10 positions matching TRBD1. The CDR3 runs 17 residues. Germline CDR1 and CDR2: SQVTM and ANQGSEA. The trim removed 8 bases at V and 3 bases at J, leaving 18 bases unmatched. The CDR3 DNA reads as TGCAGCTCACGAGGAGACAGGGGGCGTTTTGTGGACACTGAAGCTTTCTTT. Amino acids: CSSRGDRGRFVDTEAFF. Combining the CDR3 with reference TRBV29-1 and TRBJ1-1 gives the whole variable domain SAVISQKPSRDICQRGTSLTIQCQVDSQVTMMFWYRQQPGQSLTLIATANQGSEATYESGFVIDKFPISRPNLTFSTLTVSNMSPEDSSIYLCSSRGDRGRFVDTEAFFGQGTRLTVV.

The chain uses TRBV27 and TRBJ1-2; 7 bases match TRBD1. J lost 10 bases, V lost 8 bases, and 19 bases had no gene match. The CDR3 has 15 amino acids. CDR1 MNHEY and CDR2 SMNVEV come from the germline V gene (reference sequence). The CDR3 region is CASSPTGMLSIDYTF. The CDR3 bases are TGTGCCAGCTCGCCGACAGGGATGTTATCGATTGACTACACCTTC.

V is TRBV5-6 and J is TRBJ1-6; TRBD1 agrees at 7 bases. The ends lost 4 bases at V and 9 bases at J; junction bases unmatched: 10. The CDR3 runs 15 residues. Per germline, CDR1 SGHDT and CDR2 YYEEEE. This CDR3 is CASSPWRPGGSPLHF. In nucleotides, the CDR3 is TGTGCCAGCAGCCCATGGAGGCCAGGGGGTTCACCCCTCCACTTT.

CDR3 DNA: TGTGCCACCAGCAGAGGGTGGGGGACACAAGAGACCCAGTACTTC. This sequence encodes CATSRGWGTQETQYF. J is TRBJ2-5 and V is TRBV15; perhaps TRBD1 as D (6 bases). CDR1 and CDR2 (germline): LNHNV, YYDKDF (reference sequence). V dropped 1 base and J dropped 2 bases, with 11 bases sitting between them. CDR3 size: 15 residues.

This clone was detected once. The chain uses TRBV27 and TRBJ2-6, with D unresolved. V was trimmed by 4 bases and J by 0 bases, leaving 4 bases between them. The CDR3 loop spans 14 amino acids. CDR1 and CDR2 (germline): MNHEY, SMNVEV (reference sequence). The CDR3 DNA follows: TGTGCCAGCAGTTCGTTCTCTGGGGCCAACGTCCTGACTTTC. The encoded protein is CASSSFSGANVLTF.

This clone was counted between two and nine times. The DNA of the CDR3 is TGCAGCGTTGAAGGGGGACAGGGGGCGTTAGCCTATGGCTACACCTTC. Protein sequence: CSVEGGQGALAYGYTF. The V gene is TRBV29-1, the J gene TRBJ1-2, with TRBD1 identical over 12 bases. Trimming took 1 base from V and 4 from J; bases not matched to a gene: 7. Looked up from germline, CDR1 is SQVTM and CDR2 is ANQGSEA. The CDR3 contains 16 residues.

The V and J genes are TRBV5-1 and TRBJ2-1; 11 bases fit TRBD2. The V gene end was trimmed by 4 bases and the J gene end by 0 bases; junction bases not matched to a gene: 6. Germline values: CDR1 SGHRS, CDR2 YFSETQ. This CDR3 is 17 amino acids long. CDR3 sequence reads: CASSPGLAASSYNEQFF. DNA for the CDR3: TGCGCCAGCAGCCCGGGACTAGCGGCCTCCTCCTACAATGAGCAGTTCTTC.

This sequence joins TRBV7-8 and TRBJ2-1; D is ambiguous. V was cut by 8 bases and J by 4 bases, with 15 bases left in between. Germline CDR1 is SGHVS and CDR2 is FQNEAQ. The CDR3 is made up of 14 amino acids. The CDR3 region has the DNA TGTGCCAGCTCCGTAGCTGAAATTTACAATGAGCAGTTCTTC. Its translation is CASSVAEIYNEQFF.

This clone was observed a few times. The V and J genes are TRBV6-6 and TRBJ2-7; D possibly corresponds to TRBD2 (5 bases). Deletions cut 5 bases from V and 6 bases from J, with 17 bases between. Germline CDR1 reads MNHNY; CDR2 reads SVGAGI (reference sequence). This CDR3 is 14 amino acids long. Here the CDR3 DNA reads TGTGCCAGCAGTGACTGGACTGCAAGAGGCGAGCAGTACTTC. Protein: CASSDWTARGEQYF.

The chain is built from TRBV4-3 and TRBJ2-7; 11 bases are shared with TRBD2. Unmatched junction bases numbered 11, after V lost 1 base and J lost 3 bases. The germline gives CDR1 LGHNA, CDR2 YSLEER. The CDR3 totals 18 residues. For the CDR3, the DNA is TGCGCCAGCAGCCAAGCACTAGCGGGAGCCCCGAAAGTCTACGAGCAGTACTTC. This codes for CASSQALAGAPKVYEQYF.

The chain uses TRBV28 and TRBJ2-7; 8 positions match TRBD1. Germline CDR1 and CDR2: MDHEN and SYDVKM. This CDR3 is 14 amino acids long. V lost 5 bases to trimming and J lost 6 bases; unmatched junction nucleotides: 9. CDR3 bases: TGTGCCAGCAGTACCAGGGGGCGACCGGGCGAGCAGTACTTC. This translates into CASSTRGRPGEQYF. Filled out from reference TRBV28 and TRBJ2-7, the complete variable domain reads DVKVTQSSRYLVKRTGEKVFLECVQDMDHENMFWYRQDPGLGLRLIYFSYDVKMKEKGDIPEGYSVSREKKERFSLILESASTNQTSMYLCASSTRGRPGEQYFGPGTRLTVT.

In the case of this clone: The same CDR3 arises from other DNA sequences in this sample as well. V gene TRBV5-4 combines with J gene TRBJ2-3, with 7 bases lining up with TRBD1. The germline CDR1 and CDR2 sequences are SGHNT and YYREEE (reference sequence). V shed 2 bases, J shed 2 bases, and the junction held 2 bases outside the gene matches. The CDR3 sequence is 14 residues long. CDR3 sequence: CASSLGTDTDTQYF. The CDR3 DNA follows: TGTGCCAGCAGCTTAGGGACAGACACAGATACGCAGTATTTT.

This chain joins TRBV15 and TRBJ2-1; 9 bases match TRBD1. The CDR3 runs 16 residues. Germline V gives CDR1 LNHNV, CDR2 YYDKDF (reference sequence). V lost 3 bases and J lost 7; bases outside the gene matches: 10. CDR3: CATSSPGTGYRNEQFF. The CDR3 bases are TGTGCCACCAGCAGTCCCGGGACAGGGTACAGGAATGAGCAGTTCTTC.